These 9 T cell receptor beta chains were sequenced from one sample in a study of shared clonotypes between healthy human individuals. As defined, naive CD8 cells were CD45RO-negative and positively selected for CCR7, with terminally differentiated effector memory CD45RA+ cells excluded. The data were produced by immunoSEQ multiplex PCR, yet TCRdb's version contains in-frame clones alone and is incomplete. The data show about 1.9 million clones, about 94% seen once. Sequenced input: naive CD8+ T cells from PBMCs. The source of these receptors is a man between 18 and 29 years old in good health. Some clones in this sample may be carry-over from other donors' samples.

This clone occurred a few times. The V and J genes are TRBV6-1 and TRBJ2-2; tentatively, D is TRBD1 or TRBD2 (6 bases each). Germline V gene data show CDR1 as MNHNS and CDR2 as SASEGT. Trimming took 4 bases from V and 5 from J, leaving 11 bases between them. The CDR3 is 14 residues long. CDR3 sequence (DNA): TGTGCCAGCAGTGTAGGGGGAGGAACCGGGGAGCTGTTTTTT. It is translated as CASSVGGGTGELFF.

The chain employs TRBV6-1 and TRBJ1-4; TRBD1 might be the D (5 bases). Germline V gene lookup returns CDR1 MNHNS and CDR2 SASEGT. Trimming left V 5 bases short and J 6 bases short, with 16 bases between. The CDR3 totals 15 residues. CDR3 protein: CASSPRLGTDEKLFF. The DNA of the CDR3 is TGTGCCAGCAGTCCCCGGTTGGGGACCGATGAAAAACTGTTTTTT.

This clone was seen just once. The chain links TRBV27 to TRBJ2-3; D ambiguous. CDR1 is MNHEY, CDR2 SMNVEV, per germline (reference sequence). This CDR3 is 15 amino acids long. V shed 2 bases and J shed 3 bases, with 12 bases lying between them. This CDR3 is CASSLPPSGTDTQYF. CDR3 nucleotide sequence: TGTGCCAGCAGTTTACCACCCTCCGGGACAGATACGCAGTATTTT.

The chain uses TRBV7-3 and TRBJ2-7; D unclear. The germline V gene has CDR1 SGHTA and CDR2 FQGTGA. Trimming removed 8 bases from V and 2 bases from J, with 10 bases in between. The CDR3 contains 12 residues. The CDR3 sequence: CASGPTTYEQYF. Here the CDR3 DNA reads TGTGCCAGCGGTCCCACAACCTACGAGCAGTACTTC.

This chain's CDR3 is CASSYSGGEVSYGYTF. CDR3 sequence (DNA): TGTGCCAGCAGTTACTCAGGGGGCGAAGTATCCTATGGCTACACCTTC. This sequence joins TRBV6-5 and TRBJ1-2; TRBD1 aligns across 7 bases. The V and J ends lost 0 bases and 4 bases, in that order; junction bases with no gene match: 8. Germline V gene data show CDR1 as MNHEY and CDR2 as SVGAGI. The CDR3 consists of 16 residues.

V gene TRBV4-1 combines with J gene TRBJ2-1; 7 bases fit TRBD2. The germline gives CDR1 MGHRA, CDR2 YSYEKL. This CDR3 comprises 17 residues. The V gene end was trimmed by 0 bases and the J gene end by 4 bases; junction bases not matched to a gene: 9. CDR3 protein: CASSQDEASGPYNEQFF. CDR3 in DNA: TGCGCCAGCAGCCAAGATGAGGCTAGCGGACCGTACAATGAGCAGTTCTTC.

This chain joins TRBV27 and TRBJ2-1; 8 nucleotides agree with TRBD1. This CDR3 is 15 amino acids long. J gave up 2 bases and V 5 bases, and 5 bases lay outside the gene matches. In germline, CDR1 is MNHEY, CDR2 SMNVEV (reference sequence). The DNA for the CDR3 is TGTGCCAGCAGTCATGCGACAGGGGCCTACAATGAGCAGTTCTTC. It is translated as CASSHATGAYNEQFF.

The chain couples TRBV11-2 to TRBJ1-1; possibly TRBD1 for D (5 bases). Trimming took off 2 bases at V and 7 bases at J, with 14 bases between the two ends. There are 14 residues in the CDR3. CDR1 and CDR2 (germline): SGHAT, FQNNGV. The CDR3 reads CASSLTSGRGEAFF. The CDR3 DNA is TGTGCCAGCAGCTTAACGTCGGGTAGGGGTGAAGCTTTCTTT.

V gene TRBV30 combines with J gene TRBJ2-7, with 13 nucleotides matching TRBD2. Germline-derived CDR1 and CDR2 are GTSNPN and SVGIG (reference sequence). Trimming at V came to 2 bases and at J to 3 bases, leaving 1 base not matched to a gene. The CDR3 is 14 amino acids. The CDR3 sequence: CAWSRTSGSYEQYF. The CDR3 region has the DNA TGTGCCTGGAGTCGGACTAGCGGGAGCTACGAGCAGTACTTC.